The table lists the clone carrying this T cell receptor (beta chain) with a few counts. The target antigen is unknown. A second about 7 to 12 cycle PCR used barcoded and J-beta primers. TCRdb re-analysed the 5' RACE reads in MiXCR, keeping a single row per CDR3 protein. The sample contains about 1.6 million distinct CDR3 sequences, about 32% of which appear only once. The source of the sample is a study of blood T cells in healthy people across ages. Points from the study as a whole: Versus aged donors, long-lived donors had higher diversity and more naive CD4+ cells.

Staff drew 8 to 10 milliliters of peripheral blood from each donor. The origin of this receptor is a woman in her twenties or thirties in good health. Sequenced sample: blood.

The CDR3 bases are TGTGCCAGCAGTGTAGAGGGCCTCCACACAGATACGCAGTATTTT. Its protein product is CASSVEGLHTDTQYF. This sequence joins TRBV28 and TRBJ2-3; TRBD2 might be the D (5 bases). V lost 5 bases and J 2 bases, leaving 14 bases between the germline ends. The CDR3 extends over 15 amino acids. The germline CDR1 and CDR2 sequences are MDHEN and SYDVKM.